Sequencing of this T cell receptor (beta chain) was carried out in a study of cytomegalovirus exposure and HLA in healthy donors. Study summary: An early release of data contained 70 million to 95 million unique TCRs, which came from HLA-typed donors. Study-wide results and caveats: Rare sequences made up most TCRs, while some public TCRs were found in many donors.

A remark on this clone: The target antigen is unknown.

PCR used 60 Vbeta primers and 13 Jbeta primers. TCRdb's copy holds only in-frame clones and misses some; the assay was immunoSEQ multiplex PCR. The ten most abundant clones cover 0.79% of a sample with around 200,000 clones. This CDR3 has 15 residues. Germline V gives CDR1 SGHTA, CDR2 FQGTGA. The V segment lost 3 bases and the J segment 7 bases; nucleotides outside the gene matches: 5. The receptor was derived from a woman younger than 35 in good health and CMV-seropositive. The sample comprised PBMCs. The chain employs TRBV7-3 and TRBJ1-6; 8 positions agree with TRBD1. CDR3 sequence (DNA): TGTGCCAGCAGCTTCCTAGGACAGGGAAATTCACCCCTCCACTTT. Its translation is CASSFLGQGNSPLHF.